These 6 T cell receptor beta chains were all obtained from the same sample, sequenced in a study of regulatory T cells in long-lasting Graves disease. Time point indicated: newly diagnosed GD, antithyroid drugs for less than 3 months. PBMC RNA served as the TCR library source. TCR beta libraries were built with iRepertoire HTBI primers and Arm-PCR of CDR3 regions. TCRdb ran MiXCR on the multiplex PCR reads and lists one entry per CDR3 protein. The table includes about 350,000 distinct CDR3 sequences, 16% detected once. The same specimen was also included in a second study, on T cells in Graves' hyperthyroidism and ophthalmopathy.

Sequenced here: peripheral blood mononuclear cells (PBMCs), sampled at new diagnosis, from a patient treated with antithyroid drugs. Receptors originate from a middle-aged man with Graves disease.

This clonotype occurred many times. The chain is built from TRBV6-1 and TRBJ1-6; 7 nucleotides align to TRBD1. This CDR3 comprises 14 residues. Germline-derived CDR1 and CDR2 are MNHNS and SASEGT. V trimming: 3 bases; J trimming: 6 bases; junction bases outside the gene matches: 2. Here the CDR3 DNA reads TGTGCCAGCAGTGAGCAGGGGGGTAATTCACCCCTCCACTTT. Its protein product is CASSEQGGNSPLHF.

This clonotype was recorded many times. The rearrangement joins TRBV2 to TRBJ1-2, with D uncertain. Germline V gives CDR1 SNHLY, CDR2 FYNNEI. The V end lost 4 bases, the J end lost 2 bases, and 8 bases lay between the germline ends. The CDR3 consists of 13 residues. The CDR3 reads CASSADTNYGYTF. For the CDR3, the DNA is TGTGCCAGCAGTGCTGACACCAACTATGGCTACACCTTC.

There are a few counts of this clonotype. At one boundary the junction diverges from the germline segment, which might be a read error. V usage is TRBV7-7 and J usage is TRBJ2-7; the D is unclear. CDR1 and CDR2 (germline): SSHAT, FNYEAQ (reference sequence). The CDR3 loop spans 13 amino acids. As DNA, the CDR3 is TGTGCTAGCAGCTTAGTTTGGGCCGACGAGCAGTACTTC. Protein: CASSLVWADEQYF.

Ten or more counts support this clonotype. Written as DNA, the CDR3 is TGCAGTGCTAGAGATAATGTGGACAGGGGGCGGGAGACCCAGTACTTC. Translated, it gives CSARDNVDRGRETQYF. The gene calls are TRBV20-1 and TRBJ2-5; TRBD1 aligns across 11 bases. Per germline, CDR1 DFQATT and CDR2 SNEGSKA (reference sequence). Trimming cost V 0 bases and J 5 bases; bases outside gene matches: 8. This CDR3 has 16 residues.

This clonotype has at least ten counts. V and J are TRBV12-3 or TRBV12-4 and TRBJ1-5; D remains ambiguous. CDR3 size: 15 residues. V lost 5 bases and J lost 7, with 18 bases in between. This chain's CDR3 is CASSPDDGRSQPQHF. CDR3 DNA: TGTGCCAGCAGTCCGGATGACGGACGGTCCCAGCCCCAGCATTTT.

This chain uses TRBV30 with TRBJ1-1, with TRBD1 matching 9 bases. Per germline, CDR1 GTSNPN and CDR2 SVGIG (reference sequence). This CDR3 is built from 12 residues. The junction had 2 bases not matched to a gene; V was cut back by 3 bases and J by 6 bases. The CDR3 bases are TGTGCCTGGAGCCGGACAGGGGCTGAAGCTTTCTTT. Protein sequence: CAWSRTGAEAFF.